This T cell receptor (beta chain) was captured in a study of CD8 T cells in ankylosing spondylitis. This clonotype was seen at least ten times. Its antigen is not identified. Study-wide findings and caveats: It appeared that ankylosing spondylitis blood was characterized by a TCR beta motif of about 8 highly homologous variants.

Each CDR3 protein is one row after TCRdb ran MiXCR on the 5' RACE reads. The sample includes some 220,000 distinct CDR3 sequences, about 6.7% of them seen just once. The germline CDR1 and CDR2 sequences are LNHDA and SQIVND (reference sequence). J gave up 0 bases and V 7 bases, and 15 bases lay outside the gene matches. This CDR3 has 18 residues. This sequence was found in a male donor with ankylosing spondylitis. The material sequenced was blood, either unsorted or a sorted T cell fraction (not recorded which). The chain carries TRBV19 and TRBJ2-1, with TRBD1 matching 7 bases. The CDR3 reads CASKLTPGQFPSYNEQFF. The CDR3 nucleotides read TGTGCCAGTAAATTAACCCCGGGACAGTTTCCCTCCTACAATGAGCAGTTCTTC.